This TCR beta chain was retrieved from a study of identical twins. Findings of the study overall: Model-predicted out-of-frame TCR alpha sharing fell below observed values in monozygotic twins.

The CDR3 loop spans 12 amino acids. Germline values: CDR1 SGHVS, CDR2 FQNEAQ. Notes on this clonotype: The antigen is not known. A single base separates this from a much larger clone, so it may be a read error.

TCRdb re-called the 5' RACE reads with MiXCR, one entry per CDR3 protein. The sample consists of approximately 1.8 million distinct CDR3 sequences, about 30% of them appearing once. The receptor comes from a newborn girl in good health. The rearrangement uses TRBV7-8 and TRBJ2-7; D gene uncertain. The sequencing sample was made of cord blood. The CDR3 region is CTSSFDFSEQYF. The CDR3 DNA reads TGTACCAGCAGCTTTGATTTCTCCGAGCAGTACTTC.